This TCR beta chain was captured by sequencing in a study of human T cells and chemical hapten exposure (dated by TCRdb to the early 2020s). Turning to the overall study: For sensitization, 2% DPC in acetone was applied to a roughly 2 cm by roughly 2 cm area of upper inner arm skin. Patients additionally received weekly therapeutic DPC doses to the scalp throughout the roughly 26-week study period. Patch testing was done on the upper back using Finn chambers containing 0.01% DPC, and results were scored after 6 days according to International Contact Dermatitis Research Group standards. Alopecia areata with under or over 50% scalp involvement, alopecia totalis and alopecia universalis were represented in the patient cohort, which was mostly female. Libraries were pooled for sequencing, and variation in per-sample TCR yields was attributed mainly to small differences in library volumes within the pool. The study tracked peripheral blood TCR repertoire changes in vivo during primary and secondary sensitization to the hapten diphenylcyclopropenone (DPC) in alopecia patients. Blood was sampled from patients pre-sensitization (week 0) and at 2, 6 and about 24 weeks after DPC sensitization. Blood for TCR sequencing was provided by twenty-nine alopecia patients at one to four time points (pre-sensitization, 2, 6 and 24 weeks). Overall study results and their limits: Significantly more large CDR3 similarity clusters were formed by expanded TCRs than by pre-sensitization or healthy control sets, consistent with antigen-driven responses. After repeated subsampling, the strength of the expansion versus patch-test correlation and the threshold at which it became significant changed. Patch test score correlated positively with the number of PT1 expanded TCRs, reaching significance at thresholds 8, 16 and 32 but not at 4. Because every patient had alopecia, a presumed autoimmune disease, the patients' immune response might differ from that of healthy individuals. The number of TCRs above 1 in 1000 frequency did not change with DPC sensitization; there was no evidence of global repertoire structure alterations.

To prepare the library, RACE was applied. The sequencer was a NextSeq 500. During library preparation, unique molecular identifiers were attached to individual cDNA molecules so that TCRs could be counted in a quantitative, reproducible way. Both TCR alpha and TCR beta chains were sequenced from each blood RNA sample. The source study handled its data this way. Samples had a median of about 96,000 TCRs, with a range from about 23,224 to 700,000. The Decombinator software suite was used to annotate the V, J and CDR3 of the TCR reads. For the PS versus PT1 abundance plots, all samples were subsampled to the same number of TCRs (28,000). Expanded TCRs were defined as absent before sensitization and observed at least eight times at the 2-week time point. TCRdb trimmed public reads at Q25 via fastp, called clones via MiXCR and kept in-frame beta chains. For every CDR3 protein sequence, its rows merge into one entry that carries the most common genes and DNA. The V and J calls shown here were made by TCRdb, not taken from the authors' results. The sample table records 150,000 to 200,000 distinct CDR3 sequences; approximately 14% of these occur just once. Of the sample, 1.5% to 2% is held by the ten largest clones.

With respect to this clonotype: What this receptor recognizes is not known. The input lacks base qualities; no much larger clone sits a single base away.

The time point tag for this specimen amounts to: patch test 1, 2 weeks after DPC sensitization. Interpreted using the paper, the treatment or condition label stands for: therapeutic diphenylcyclopropenone sensitization with weekly scalp DPC. At each patch-test visit, blood was drawn before the patch test was applied. Patients were eligible if aged 18 to 70, diagnosed with alopecia and judged suitable for DPC therapy, and pregnant patients were excluded. Total RNA was extracted from unfractionated whole blood collected in Tempus Blood RNA tubes. The CDR3 goes from the cysteine to the phenylalanine over 15 residues. Solely the CDR3 DNA is kept, with 45 bases framed from the first base. CDR1 and CDR2 are drawn from the germline V gene (reference sequence): MNHEY, SMNVEV. V lost 3 bases and J lost 3 bases, and the count of bases not matched to a germline gene is 2.

Sample: whole blood, taken in connection with sensitization to the hapten diphenylcyclopropenone (DPC). Recombination linked TRBV27 to TRBJ2-3, and TRBD2 aligns with 11 junction nucleotides. The TCR sequence derives from a woman in her 30s with alopecia areata. Some clones in this sample may be carry-over from other donors' samples. The DNA reads as follows: TGTGCCAGCAGTTTCGGACTAGCGGGTACAGATACGCAGTATTTT. Its amino acids are CASSFGLAGTDTQYF.